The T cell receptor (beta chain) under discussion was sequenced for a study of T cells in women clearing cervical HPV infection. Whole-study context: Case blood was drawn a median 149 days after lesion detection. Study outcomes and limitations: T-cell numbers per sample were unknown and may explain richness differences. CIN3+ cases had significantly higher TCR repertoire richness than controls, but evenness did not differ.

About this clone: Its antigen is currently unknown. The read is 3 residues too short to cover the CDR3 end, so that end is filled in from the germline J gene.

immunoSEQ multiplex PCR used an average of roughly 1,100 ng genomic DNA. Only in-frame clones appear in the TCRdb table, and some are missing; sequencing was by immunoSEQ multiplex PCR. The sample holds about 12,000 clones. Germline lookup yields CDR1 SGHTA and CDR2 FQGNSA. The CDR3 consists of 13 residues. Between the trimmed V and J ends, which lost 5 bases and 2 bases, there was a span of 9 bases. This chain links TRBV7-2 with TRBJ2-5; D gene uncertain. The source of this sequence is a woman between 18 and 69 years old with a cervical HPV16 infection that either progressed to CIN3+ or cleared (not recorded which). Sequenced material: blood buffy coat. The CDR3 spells CASSVTQQETQYF. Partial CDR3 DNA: TGTGCCAGCAGCGTAACACAGCAAGAGACC.